Detailed here is one T cell receptor beta chain. Its cognate antigen is unknown. People who had autoimmune disease history or systemic immunosuppression were excluded. Germline values: CDR1 SNHLY, CDR2 FYNNEI. V was pared by 4 bases and J by 4 bases, with 13 bases between. CDR3 length equals 14 residues. These data belong to a study of OX40 agonist ivuxolimab in advanced cancers. Study-level findings and limits: In general, CD8+ T cells held more expanded clones than CD4+ did, on average.

Clones were read by immunoSEQ multiplex PCR, and TCRdb kept only the in-frame ones, dropping some. The sample yields around 57,000 clones, around 83% seen once. The material sequenced was CD4+ or CD8+ T cells sorted from blood, taken in a trial of the OX40 agonist ivuxolimab. The origin of this receptor is an adult with an advanced solid tumor such as melanoma, head and neck, liver or kidney cancer. The chain links TRBV2 to TRBJ1-1, with D maybe TRBD1 (6 bases). In nucleotides, the CDR3 is TGTGCCAGCAGTGTGGGGGGGCGGGGCACTGAAGCTTTCTTT. This codes for CASSVGGRGTEAFF.